This passage covers 8 T cell receptor beta chains from one sample sequenced in a study of blood T cells in healthy people across ages. Alongside a J-beta primer mix, a sample-barcoded 5' primer served in a second PCR lasting roughly 6 to 12 cycles. In TCRdb, the 5' RACE reads were re-called with MiXCR into one record per CDR3 protein. The profile shows 1,800,000 or so distinct CDR3 sequences, about 39% of them singletons. Sample: blood. These receptors originate from a human donor in good health.

V gene TRBV20-1 combines with J gene TRBJ2-7; D is possibly TRBD2 (6 bases). This CDR3 comprises 12 residues. From germline, CDR1 is DFQATT and CDR2 SNEGSKA (reference sequence). The ends were cut back, 6 bases at V and 3 bases at J, with 12 bases in the middle. The chain's CDR3 is CSANAEGYEQYF. CDR3 in DNA: TGCAGTGCCAACGCGGAGGGCTACGAGCAGTACTTC.

This chain links TRBV28 with TRBJ2-5; possible D gene TRBD2, 5 bases. CDR1 is MDHEN and CDR2 is SYDVKM in the germline V gene. The CDR3 length is 15 residues. V was shortened by 7 bases and J by 11 bases, with 26 bases between the two germline ends. The DNA of the CDR3 is TGTGCCAGCACCCCCACTCCCTGGGGAGAGAATGAGCAGTACTTC. Its translation: CASTPTPWGENEQYF.

With respect to this clonotype: A junction boundary mismatches the germline segment, possibly from a read error. This chain uses TRBV12-5 with TRBJ1-2, with D perhaps TRBD1 (6 bases). This CDR3 is built from 18 residues. CDR1 LGHNT and CDR2 FRNRAP come from the germline V gene. In DNA form, the CDR3 reads TGTGCTAGTGGTTTGACCTCCGGGACATACCGACTGAATCATGGCCACACCTTC. It yields the protein CASGLTSGTYRLNHGHTF.

The J gene is TRBJ2-1, the V gene TRBV12-3 or TRBV12-4; TRBD2 matches 15 bases. Trimming removed 7 bases from V and 9 bases from J; junction bases left unmatched: 10. The CDR3 spans 16 residues. CDR3 nucleotide sequence: TGTGCCAGCAACAAGGGGGGACTAGCGGGGGGTGGTGAGCAGTTCTTC. Protein: CASNKGGLAGGGEQFF.

This sequence joins TRBV29-1 and TRBJ1-5; D remains ambiguous. The CDR3 runs 12 residues. Germline assignment: CDR1 SQVTM and CDR2 ANQGSEA. Trimming took off 6 bases at V and 3 bases at J, with 9 bases between the two ends. In DNA, the CDR3 is TGCAGCGTGCAGGTTTTCAATCAGCCCCAGCATTTT. This codes for CSVQVFNQPQHF.

The chain has TRBV7-2 and TRBJ1-2, with D perhaps TRBD1 (6 bases). V shed 1 base and J shed 8 bases, with 14 bases lying between them. The CDR3 loop spans 14 amino acids. From germline, CDR1 is SGHTA and CDR2 FQGNSA. CDR3 sequence (DNA): TGTGCCAGCAGCTTAGACGTGGGGGCGCTCGGCTACACCTTC. Translation: CASSLDVGALGYTF.

This chain links TRBV2 with TRBJ2-3, with D unclear. The length of the CDR3 is 12 residues. The V end lost 8 bases, the J end lost 2 bases, and 8 bases lay between the germline ends. Per the germline V gene, CDR1 is SNHLY and CDR2 is FYNNEI. The CDR3 DNA reads as TGTGCCAGCGCACGGGTCACAGATACGCAGTATTTT. Protein product: CASARVTDTQYF.

The gene calls are TRBV14 and TRBJ1-4; D possibly corresponds to TRBD1 (5 bases). CDR3 length: 13 amino acids. The germline CDR1 and CDR2 sequences are SGHDN and FVKESK. Trimming removed 6 bases at V and 3 bases at J, with 8 bases between. For the CDR3, the DNA is TGTGCCAGCAGGAGGGGCCCTAATGAAAAACTGTTTTTT. This gives the protein CASRRGPNEKLFF.